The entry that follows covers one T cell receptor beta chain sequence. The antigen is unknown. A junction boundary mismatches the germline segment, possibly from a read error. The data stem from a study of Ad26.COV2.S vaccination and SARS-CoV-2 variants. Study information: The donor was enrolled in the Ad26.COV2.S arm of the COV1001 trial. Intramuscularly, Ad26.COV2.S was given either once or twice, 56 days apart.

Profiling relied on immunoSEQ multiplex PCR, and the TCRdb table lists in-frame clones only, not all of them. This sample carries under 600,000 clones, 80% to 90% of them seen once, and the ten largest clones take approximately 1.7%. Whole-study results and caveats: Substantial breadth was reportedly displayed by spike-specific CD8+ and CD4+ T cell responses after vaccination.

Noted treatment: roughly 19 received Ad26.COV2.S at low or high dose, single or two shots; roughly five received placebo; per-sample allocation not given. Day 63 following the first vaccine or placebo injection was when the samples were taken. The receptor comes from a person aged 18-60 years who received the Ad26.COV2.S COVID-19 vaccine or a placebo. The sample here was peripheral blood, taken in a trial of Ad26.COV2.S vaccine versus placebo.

This CDR3 reads CASSTTSTDTQYF. In DNA form, the CDR3 reads TGTGCTAGCAGCACCACTAGCACAGATACGCAGTATTTT. J is TRBJ2-3 and V is TRBV7-7; D not resolved. This CDR3 spans 13 amino acids. Germline-derived CDR1 and CDR2 are SSHAT and FNYEAQ (reference sequence).